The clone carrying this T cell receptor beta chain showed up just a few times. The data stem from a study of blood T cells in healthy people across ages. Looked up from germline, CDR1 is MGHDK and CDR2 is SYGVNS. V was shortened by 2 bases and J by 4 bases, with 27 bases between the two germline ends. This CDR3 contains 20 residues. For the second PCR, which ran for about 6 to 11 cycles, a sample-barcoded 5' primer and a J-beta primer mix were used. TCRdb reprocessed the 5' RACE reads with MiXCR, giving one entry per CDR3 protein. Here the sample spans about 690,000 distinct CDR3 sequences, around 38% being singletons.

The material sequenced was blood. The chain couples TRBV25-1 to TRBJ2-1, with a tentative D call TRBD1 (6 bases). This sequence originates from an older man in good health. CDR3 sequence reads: CASSEIPGDEFRALYNEQFF. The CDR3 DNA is TGTGCCAGCAGTGAAATCCCAGGGGACGAGTTTCGTGCCCTTTACAATGAGCAGTTCTTC.